This record concerns one T cell receptor (beta chain) sequence. Per the germline V gene, CDR1 is MNHEY and CDR2 is SMNVEV (reference sequence). Trimming took 8 bases from V and 3 from J, leaving 7 bases between them. The CDR3 consists of 11 residues. The data belong to a study of blood T cell repertoires in COVID-19. About the research overall: The study drew acute and convalescent COVID-19 samples from the United States, Italy and Spain. PBMCs, B-cell-depleted T cells, or T cells provided the cDNA or gDNA that made up the material.

Sequencing was performed with immunoSEQ multiplex PCR; in TCRdb, only in-frame clones are kept and a portion is missing. The sample shows under 250,000 clones, 83% of them seen only once. This TCR was sampled from a woman aged 40 to 49 with active or convalescent COVID-19. Sequenced material: peripheral blood. This sequence joins TRBV27 and TRBJ1-2, with D unresolved. This CDR3 is CASGRYYGYTF. As DNA, the CDR3 is TGTGCCAGCGGGAGGTACTATGGCTACACCTTC.